The present T cell receptor beta chain was sequenced within a study of cytomegalovirus exposure and HLA in healthy donors. Study at large: The same platform used for the roughly 610 first-cohort repertoires was also used for the 120 or so validation repertoires, as a later analysis reported.

This clone has more than one count but fewer than ten. Its cognate antigen is unknown. In germline, CDR1 is LNHNV, CDR2 YYDKDF (reference sequence). This CDR3 spans 16 amino acids. The germline V and J ends were trimmed by 0 bases and 1 base, with 10 bases remaining between them. Study results and limitations: Researchers reported that three CMV-associated chains were confirmed in vitro as CMV antigen-specific. Reportedly, cytomegalovirus status was diagnosed with high sensitivity and specificity. First-cohort TCR clusters were later found to tend to co-occur in the 120 or so validation repertoires.

Method: immunoSEQ multiplex PCR; TCRdb's copy keeps in-frame clones and lacks some. This sample has about 110,000 clones, with roughly 86% found just once. The rearrangement links TRBV15 to TRBJ1-5; D is unresolved. The origin of this receptor is a woman aged 18-29 years in good health and CMV-seronegative. The sample taken for sequencing was PBMCs. The CDR3 here is CATSREREASNQPQHF. The CDR3 DNA follows: TGTGCCACCAGCAGAGAGAGGGAGGCGAGCAATCAGCCCCAGCATTTT. Together with reference TRBV15 and TRBJ1-5, the CDR3 gives the full variable domain: DAMVIQNPRYQVTQFGKPVTLSCSQTLNHNVMYWYQQKSSQAPKLLFHYYDKDFNNEADTPDNFQSRRPNTSFCFLDIRSPGLGDTAMYLCATSREREASNQPQHFGDGTRLSIL.